This paragraph reports one TCR beta chain. This entry belongs to a study of blood T cell repertoires in COVID-19. Across the study: Spain, Italy and the United States supplied samples that represented acute and convalescent COVID-19. Sources were T cells, B-cell-depleted T cells, or PBMCs; the material itself was cDNA or gDNA.

Under the authors' procedure: Scientists estimated how many nucleated cells there were by amplifying reference gene primers. Here immunoSEQ multiplex PCR was the method, and the copy in TCRdb shows in-frame clones only, minus some. From that table come the V and J calls and clone size; the DNA was used to work out D and trimming. This table holds over 300,000 clones, about 82% found once. CDR3 size: 11 residues. The germline V and J ends were trimmed by 6 bases and 5 bases, with 10 bases remaining between them. The germline gives CDR1 DFQATT, CDR2 SNEGSKA (reference sequence). Sequenced material: peripheral blood. The TCR originated in a woman in her 50s with acute or convalescent COVID-19. The V call is TRBV20-1, the J call TRBJ1-1, with D possibly TRBD1 on 5 matching bases. The DNA of the CDR3 is TGCAGTGCCCCTAGGGGAACTGAAGCTTTCTTT. This translates into CSAPRGTEAFF.